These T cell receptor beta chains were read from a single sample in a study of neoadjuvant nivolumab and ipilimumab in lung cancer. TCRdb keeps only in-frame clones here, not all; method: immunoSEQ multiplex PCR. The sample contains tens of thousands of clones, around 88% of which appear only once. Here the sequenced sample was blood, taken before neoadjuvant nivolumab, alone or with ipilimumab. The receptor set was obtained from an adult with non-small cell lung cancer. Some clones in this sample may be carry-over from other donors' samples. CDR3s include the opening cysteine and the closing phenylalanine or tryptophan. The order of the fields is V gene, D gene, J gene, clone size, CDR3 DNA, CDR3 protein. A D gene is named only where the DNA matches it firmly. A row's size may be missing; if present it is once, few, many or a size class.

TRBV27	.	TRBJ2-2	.	TGTGCCAGCAGGTCCTCTGGCACCGGGGAGCTGTTTTTT	CASRSSGTGELFF
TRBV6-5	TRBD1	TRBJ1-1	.	TGTGCCAGCAGTACCCGCAGGGGGTACACTGAAGCTTTCTTT	CASSTRRGYTEAFF
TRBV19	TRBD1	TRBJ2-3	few	TGTGCCAGTAGTATACAGGGGGCGCATAACACAGATACGCAGTATTTT	CASSIQGAHNTDTQYF
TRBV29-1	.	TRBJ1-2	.	TGCAGCGTGGTGACAGGAGACTATGGCTACACCTTC	CSVVTGDYGYTF
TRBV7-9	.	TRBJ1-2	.	TGTGCCAGCAGCTTAGGTGGACAGAACTATGGCTACACCTTC	CASSLGGQNYGYTF
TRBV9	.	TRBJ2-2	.	TGTGCCAGCAGCGTAGGGGGGAACACCGGGGAGCTGTTTTTT	CASSVGGNTGELFF
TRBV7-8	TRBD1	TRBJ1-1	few	TGTGCCAGCAGCCCAAGGGGGCTGGGCACTGAAGCTTTCTTT	CASSPRGLGTEAFF
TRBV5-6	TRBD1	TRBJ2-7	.	TGTGCCAGCAGCTTGGAGACAGGGGCGGGTGAGCAGTACTTC	CASSLETGAGEQYF
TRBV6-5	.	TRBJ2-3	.	TGTGCCAGCAGTTACTTTTCGGGATACACAGATACGCAGTATTTT	CASSYFSGYTDTQYF
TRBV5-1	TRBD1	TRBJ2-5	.	TGCGCCAGCAGTCCTCCGGGACAGGGACAAGAGACCCAGTACTTC	CASSPPGQGQETQYF
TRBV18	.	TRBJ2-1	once	TGTGCCAGCTCACCTTCGGGTGAGCAGTTCTTC	CASSPSGEQFF
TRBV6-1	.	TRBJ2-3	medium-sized	TGTGCCAGCAGTGATTGGGCCGGCAGCACAGATACGCAGTATTTT	CASSDWAGSTDTQYF
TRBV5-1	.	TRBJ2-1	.	TGCGCCAGCAGCTTGGGAGGCGGCTACAATGAGCAGTTCTTC	CASSLGGGYNEQFF
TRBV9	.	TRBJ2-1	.	TGTGCCAGCAGCGTAGCGGGACCGAGCTCCTACAATGAGCAGTTCTTC	CASSVAGPSSYNEQFF
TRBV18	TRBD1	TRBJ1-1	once	TGTGCCAGCTCACAGCAGACAGGGAGTGTGAACACTGAAGCTTTCTTT	CASSQQTGSVNTEAFF
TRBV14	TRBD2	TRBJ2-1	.	TGTGCCAGCAGCCGTAGCGGGAGTGGCCACAATGAGCAGTTCTTC	CASSRSGSGHNEQFF
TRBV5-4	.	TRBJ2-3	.	TGTGCCAGCAGCTTGGGAAGCGGCACAGATACGCAGTATTTT	CASSLGSGTDTQYF
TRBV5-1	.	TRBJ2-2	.	TGCGCCAGCAGCTTGGGTGGGGTGAACACCGGGGAGCTGTTTTTT	CASSLGGVNTGELFF
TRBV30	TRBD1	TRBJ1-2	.	TGTGCCTGGAGTGTAGGGGGCCCAAGCTATGGCTACACCTTC	CAWSVGGPSYGYTF
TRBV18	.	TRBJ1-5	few	TGTGCCAGCTCCCGGGGGGTCGATCAGCCCCAGCATTTT	CASSRGVDQPQHF
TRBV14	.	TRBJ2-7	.	TGTGCCAGCAGCCAAGATCTGGGGTCTGATGAGTACTTC	CASSQDLGSDEYF
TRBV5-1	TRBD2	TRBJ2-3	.	TGCGCCAGCAGCTTGGCTTTAGCGGGAGGGGCAGATACGCAGTATTTT	CASSLALAGGADTQYF
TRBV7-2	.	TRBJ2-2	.	TGTGCCAGCAGAATACGTGGAACCGGGGAGCTGTTTTTT	CASRIRGTGELFF
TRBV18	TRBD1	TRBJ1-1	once	TGTGCCAGCTCACTCGGGACAGTGAACACTGAAGCTTTCTTT	CASSLGTVNTEAFF
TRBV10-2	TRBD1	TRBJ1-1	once	TGCGCCAGCAGTGACAGGGGGGGGTCTGACACTGAAGCTTTCTTT	CASSDRGGSDTEAFF
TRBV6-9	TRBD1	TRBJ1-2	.	TGTGCCAGCAGTCCGACAGGGAGCTATGGCTACACCTTC	CASSPTGSYGYTF
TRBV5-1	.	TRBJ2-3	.	TGCGCCAGCAAACGGGGGGCGGGAGCGCCGGCAGATACGCAGTATTTT	CASKRGAGAPADTQYF
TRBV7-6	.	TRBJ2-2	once	TGTGCCAGCAGCCTTCAGGGGGGGACAGTTTCCCCCGGGGAGCTGTTTTTT	CASSLQGGTVSPGELFF
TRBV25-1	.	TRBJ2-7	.	TGTGCCAGCAGTGAAGCAGGGGCTGGCTCCTACGAGCAGTACTTC	CASSEAGAGSYEQYF
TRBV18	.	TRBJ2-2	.	TGTGCCAGCTCACCGCCTGGGACGAACACCGGGGAGCTGTTTTTT	CASSPPGTNTGELFF
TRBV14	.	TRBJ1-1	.	TGTGCCAGTTCCCAGGGCCGATTTAACACTGAAGCTTTCTTT	CASSQGRFNTEAFF
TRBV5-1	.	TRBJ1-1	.	TGCGCCAGCAGCTTGAGGGTGAACACTGAAGCTTTCTTT	CASSLRVNTEAFF
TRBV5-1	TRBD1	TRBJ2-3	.	TGCGCCAGCAGCCACGGACAGGGCACAGATACGCAGTATTTT	CASSHGQGTDTQYF
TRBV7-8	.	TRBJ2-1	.	TGTGCCAGCAGCTTATTTGACGGCTACAATGAGCAGTTCTTC	CASSLFDGYNEQFF
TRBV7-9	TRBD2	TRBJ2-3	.	TGTGCCAGCAGCTTGGCCGGGAGGCCAGATACGCAGTATTTT	CASSLAGRPDTQYF
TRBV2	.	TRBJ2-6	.	TGTGCCAGCAGGCAAGGTAGTGCTGGGGCCAACGTCCTGACTTTC	CASRQGSAGANVLTF
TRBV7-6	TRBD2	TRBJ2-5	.	TGTGCCAGCAGCTTTTCCGGACTAGCGGTTCAAGAGACCCAGTACTTC	CASSFSGLAVQETQYF
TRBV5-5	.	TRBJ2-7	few	TGTGCCAGCAGCTTCCAGGGATGGGCACACGAGCAGTACTTC	CASSFQGWAHEQYF
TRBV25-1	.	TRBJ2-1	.	TGTGCCAGCAGCAGGGTCCATGAGCAGTTCTTC	CASSRVHEQFF
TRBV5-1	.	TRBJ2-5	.	TGCGCCAGCAGCTTGGGACAGGGAGGTCCAGAGACCCAGTACTTC	CASSLGQGGPETQYF
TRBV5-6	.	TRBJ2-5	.	TGTGCCAGCGCCACAAAGACAGTTCAAGAGACCCAGTACTTC	CASATKTVQETQYF
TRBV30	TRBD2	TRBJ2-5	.	TGTGCCTGGAGTGAGGAAGGCGGGAGATCAGAGACCCAGTACTTC	CAWSEEGGRSETQYF
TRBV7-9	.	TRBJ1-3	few	TGTGCCAGCAGCTACAGCCGTGGAAACACCATATATTTT	CASSYSRGNTIYF
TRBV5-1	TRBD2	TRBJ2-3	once	TGCGCCAGCAGGCGGACTAGCGGGAGTTTAGATACGCAGTATTTT	CASRRTSGSLDTQYF
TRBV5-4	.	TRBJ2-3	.	TGTGCCAGCAGCTTGGTTGACCAGCCCACAGATACGCAGTATTTT	CASSLVDQPTDTQYF
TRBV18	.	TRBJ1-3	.	TGTGCCAGCTCCGACTTCGAAAACACCATATATTTT	CASSDFENTIYF
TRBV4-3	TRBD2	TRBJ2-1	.	TGCGCCAGCAGCCAGGGACTAGTGAATGAGCAGTTCTTC	CASSQGLVNEQFF